The next 21 T cell receptor beta chains were all read from a single sample in a study of PD-1 blockade in classical Hodgkin lymphoma. Autologous stem cell transplantation was followed by relapse in every patient, and brentuximab vedotin exposure varied. The method was immunoSEQ multiplex PCR; TCRdb's version includes in-frame clones alone and lacks a portion of them. Here the sample spans 50,000 to 75,000 clones, around 88% being singletons. The sample in question was peripheral blood mononuclear cells (PBMCs), obtained at baseline. The receptors here all came from a human donor with classical Hodgkin lymphoma.

The genes are TRBV19 and TRBJ2-1; D call uncertain. The CDR3 runs to 11 residues. CDR1 and CDR2 (germline): LNHDA, SQIVND (reference sequence). V dropped 10 bases and J dropped 6 bases, with 10 bases sitting between them. The CDR3 DNA reads TGTGCCACAAAAAAAGGCAATGAGCAGTTCTTC. Translated: CATKKGNEQFF. Filled out from reference TRBV19 and TRBJ2-1, the complete variable domain reads DGGITQSPKYLFRKEGQNVTLSCEQNLNHDAMYWYRQDPGQGLRLIYYSQIVNDFQKGDIAEGYSVSREKKESFPLTVTSAQKNPTAFYLCATKKGNEQFFGPGTRLTVL.

This clone has a single count. The chain couples TRBV5-4 to TRBJ2-7, with D perhaps matching TRBD2 (5 bases). The CDR3 covers 14 residues. V was cut by 4 bases and J by 2 bases, with 13 bases left in between. Looked up from germline, CDR1 is SGHNT and CDR2 is YYREEE (reference sequence). The CDR3 reads CASSKHGIAYEQYF. The CDR3 DNA reads as TGTGCCAGCAGCAAACACGGGATAGCCTACGAGCAGTACTTC. Full variable domain (missing parts from reference TRBV5-4 and TRBJ2-7): ETGVTQSPTHLIKTRGQQVTLRCSSQSGHNTVSWYQQALGQGPQFIFQYYREEENGRGNFPPRFSGLQFPNYSSELNVNALELDDSALYLCASSKHGIAYEQYFGPGTRLTVT.

This chain joins TRBV2 and TRBJ2-2; unclear D gene. Deletions cut 1 base from V and 3 bases from J, with 9 bases between. This CDR3 spans 15 amino acids. CDR1 is SNHLY, CDR2 FYNNEI, per germline. CDR3 coding DNA: TGTGCCAGCAGTGAAGAACGACTTGACACCGGGGAGCTGTTTTTT. Its protein is CASSEERLDTGELFF.

The V gene is TRBV28, the J gene TRBJ1-3, with a weak D call TRBD1 (5 bases). Germline V gene sequence: CDR1 MDHEN, CDR2 SYDVKM. V was pared by 3 bases and J by 0 bases, with 24 bases between. The length of the CDR3 is 20 residues. The CDR3 here is CASSFPETFRDSHSGNTIYF. The CDR3 DNA is TGTGCCAGCAGTTTTCCGGAAACTTTCAGGGATTCCCACTCTGGAAACACCATATATTTT.

This chain uses TRBV15 with TRBJ1-5; TRBD1 is a possible D gene (6 bases). V was trimmed by 6 bases and J by 1 base, leaving 19 bases between them. CDR3 length: 17 residues. Germline values: CDR1 LNHNV, CDR2 YYDKDF (reference sequence). CDR3 DNA sequence: TGTGCCACCAGTCAGGCTAATCTTCAGGGGAGCAATCAGCCCCAGCATTTT. It encodes CATSQANLQGSNQPQHF.

The chain has TRBV5-8 and TRBJ2-5; the match to TRBD1 covers 8 bases. Germline values: CDR1 SGHTS, CDR2 YDEGEE. This CDR3 has 14 residues. V lost 4 bases and J lost 6; bases outside the gene matches: 8. The CDR3 nucleotides are TGTGCCAGCAGCCCACGGACAGGGTACAAGACCCAGTACTTC. Translated, it gives CASSPRTGYKTQYF. Drawing the rest from reference TRBV5-8 and TRBJ2-5, the complete variable domain is EAGVTQSPTHLIKTRGQQATLRCSPISGHTSVYWYQQALGLGLQFLLWYDEGEERNRGNFPPRFSGRQFPNYSSELNVNALELEDSALYLCASSPRTGYKTQYFGPGTRLLVL.

The rearrangement uses TRBV30 and TRBJ2-2; tentative D call: TRBD2 (6 bases). This CDR3 comprises 14 residues. In germline, CDR1 is GTSNPN, CDR2 SVGIG (reference sequence). V lost 4 bases and J lost 3, with 12 bases in between. The CDR3 is CAWTRRGDTGELFF. CDR3 in DNA: TGTGCCTGGACCCGGCGGGGCGACACCGGGGAGCTGTTTTTT.

The chain couples TRBV4-3 to TRBJ1-5; tentative D call: TRBD1 (5 bases). Germline CDR1 LGHNA, CDR2 YSLEER. CDR3 length: 14 amino acids. V lost 2 bases and J 9 bases, leaving 14 bases between the germline ends. The CDR3 reads CASSQRFRDLPQHF. CDR3 DNA: TGCGCCAGCAGCCAACGATTCAGGGATCTGCCCCAGCATTTT.

J is TRBJ2-2 and V is TRBV6-4; the D gene is possibly TRBD1 (6 bases). Trimming removed 4 bases at V and 0 bases at J, with 12 bases between. CDR3 size: 16 residues. Germline values: CDR1 MRHNA, CDR2 SNTAGT. The CDR3 loop reads CASSASAGANTGELFF. The CDR3 DNA reads TGTGCCAGCAGTGCCTCGGCAGGGGCGAACACCGGGGAGCTGTTTTTT.

The chain has TRBV5-1 and TRBJ2-1; possible D gene TRBD2, 6 bases. Germline assignment: CDR1 SGHRS and CDR2 YFSETQ. CDR3 length: 17 amino acids. Trimming removed 6 bases from V and 0 bases from J, with 19 bases in between. The CDR3 region is CASKPGLIFSSYNEQFF. The CDR3 DNA follows: TGCGCCAGCAAACCGGGACTTATCTTCAGCTCCTACAATGAGCAGTTCTTC. The whole variable domain, filled in from reference TRBV5-1 and TRBJ2-1, reads KAGVTQTPRYLIKTRGQQVTLSCSPISGHRSVSWYQQTPGQGLQFLFEYFSETQRNKGNFPGRFSGRQFSNSRSEMNVSTLELGDSALYLCASKPGLIFSSYNEQFFGPGTRLTVL.

The V call is TRBV6-5, the J call TRBJ2-5; D is perhaps TRBD1 (6 bases). This CDR3 is built from 16 residues. Germline V CDR1 and CDR2: MNHEY, SVGAGI. Trimming pared 0 bases from V and 4 bases from J, leaving 15 bases between. The CDR3 coding sequence is TGTGCCAGCAGTTACTCGATAGTGGCCAGGGGAGAGACCCAGTACTTC. Protein: CASSYSIVARGETQYF.

The chain carries TRBV13 and TRBJ1-1, with D unresolved. Germline V gene lookup returns CDR1 PRHDT and CDR2 FYEKMQ (reference sequence). V lost 0 bases and J lost 3, with 14 bases in between. This CDR3 contains 16 residues. CDR3 residues: CASSLGLSLGDTEAFF. In DNA, the CDR3 is TGTGCCAGCAGCTTAGGCCTGAGCCTCGGGGACACTGAAGCTTTCTTT.

The rearrangement joins TRBV5-1 to TRBJ2-1; TRBD2 matches at 10 bases. Germline V lookup: CDR1 SGHRS, CDR2 YFSETQ. The CDR3 runs to 20 residues. After removal of 1 base from V and 4 bases from J, the junction contained 17 bases not matched to a gene. CDR3 nucleotide sequence: TGCGCCAGCAGCTTGCATGTAATGTTCACCGGGACTAGCGAATACAATGAGCAGTTCTTC. Translating it yields CASSLHVMFTGTSEYNEQFF.

Points on this clone: Germline is not matched at one junction end, which may reflect a read error. This rearrangement joins TRBV27 to TRBJ1-1; 7 bases fit TRBD1. The germline CDR1 and CDR2 sequences are MNHEY and SMNVEV (reference sequence). This CDR3 region has 14 residues. CDR3 DNA sequence: TGTGTCAGCAGGTCAGGGGACAGAGACACTGAAGCTTTCTTT. Translation: CVSRSGDRDTEAFF.

The gene calls are TRBV5-1 and TRBJ2-2; a weak D match, TRBD1 (5 bases). The germline V and J ends were trimmed by 6 bases and 3 bases, with 12 bases remaining between them. The CDR3 loop spans 14 amino acids. Germline-derived CDR1 and CDR2 are SGHRS and YFSETQ. The CDR3 DNA sequence: TGCGCCAGCACTGTCAGGGTGGACACCGGGGAGCTGTTTTTT. It is translated as CASTVRVDTGELFF.

The rearrangement links TRBV7-2 to TRBJ1-2; 8 nucleotides line up with TRBD1. In germline, CDR1 is SGHTA, CDR2 FQGNSA. The trim removed 6 bases at V and 4 bases at J, leaving 4 bases unmatched. The CDR3 is 13 amino acids. CDR3 DNA: TGTGCCAGCAGATCTGGACAGGGCTATGGCTACACCTTC. It yields the protein CASRSGQGYGYTF.

This sequence joins TRBV19 and TRBJ1-5; no clear D. V shed 5 bases and J shed 3 bases, with 5 bases lying between them. CDR3 length: 12 residues. Looked up from germline, CDR1 is LNHDA and CDR2 is SQIVND (reference sequence). The CDR3 bases are TGTGCCAGTAGTCCCCTCAATCAGCCCCAGCATTTT. As protein: CASSPLNQPQHF.

The sample holds one count of this clone. V gene TRBV28 combines with J gene TRBJ1-4; D gene uncertain. The germline V gene encodes CDR1 MDHEN and CDR2 SYDVKM. The V end was cut by 6 bases, the J end by 6 bases, with 14 bases between. CDR3 length: 14 amino acids. CDR3: CASRGHVSHEKLFF. The CDR3 nucleotides read TGTGCCAGCAGGGGCCATGTCTCCCATGAAAAACTGTTTTTT. The full variable domain, completed using reference TRBV28 and TRBJ1-4, is DVKVTQSSRYLVKRTGEKVFLECVQDMDHENMFWYRQDPGLGLRLIYFSYDVKMKEKGDIPEGYSVSREKKERFSLILESASTNQTSMYLCASRGHVSHEKLFFGSGTQLSVL.

The chain has TRBV9 and TRBJ1-1; D not resolved. CDR1 is SGDLS and CDR2 is YYNGEE in the germline V gene. The ends were cut back, 0 bases at V and 5 bases at J, with 8 bases in the middle. This CDR3 has 13 residues. The CDR3 nucleotides are TGTGCCAGCAGCGTAGGGGCGAATACTGAAGCTTTCTTT. This gives the protein CASSVGANTEAFF.

This clone was found a few times. This chain joins TRBV10-1 and TRBJ2-2; no clear D gene. CDR3 length: 11 residues. CDR1 WNHNN and CDR2 SYGVQD come from the germline V gene (reference sequence). V shed 3 bases and J shed 7 bases, with 3 bases lying between them. The CDR3 sequence is CASSDLGELFF. DNA for the CDR3: TGCGCCAGCAGTGACCTCGGGGAGCTGTTTTTT.

The genes are TRBV12-5 and TRBJ1-1; 7 bases agree with TRBD1. The CDR3 consists of 13 residues. Germline-derived CDR1 and CDR2 are LGHNT and FRNRAP. With 6 bases clipped from V and 10 bases from J, the junction kept 11 bases outside the gene matches. CDR3: CASGLQGQKVAFF. The CDR3 nucleotides read TGTGCTAGTGGCCTACAGGGGCAAAAGGTAGCTTTCTTT.